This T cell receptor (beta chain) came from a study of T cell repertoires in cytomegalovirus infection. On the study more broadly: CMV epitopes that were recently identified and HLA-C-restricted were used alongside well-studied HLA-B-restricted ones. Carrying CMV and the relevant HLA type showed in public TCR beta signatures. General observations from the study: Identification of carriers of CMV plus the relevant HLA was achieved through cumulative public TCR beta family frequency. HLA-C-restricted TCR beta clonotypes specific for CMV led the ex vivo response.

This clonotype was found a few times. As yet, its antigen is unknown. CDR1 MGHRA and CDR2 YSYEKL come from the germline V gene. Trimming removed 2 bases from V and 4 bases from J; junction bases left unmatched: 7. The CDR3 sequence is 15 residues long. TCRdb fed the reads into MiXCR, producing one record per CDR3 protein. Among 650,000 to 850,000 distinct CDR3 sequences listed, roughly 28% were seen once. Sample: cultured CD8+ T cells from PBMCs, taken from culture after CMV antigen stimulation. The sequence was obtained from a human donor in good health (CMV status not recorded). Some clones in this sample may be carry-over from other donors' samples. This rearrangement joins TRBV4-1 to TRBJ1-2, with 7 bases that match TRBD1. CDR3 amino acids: CASSQITGAGYGYTF. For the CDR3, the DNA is TGCGCCAGCAGCCAAATTACAGGGGCGGGCTATGGCTACACCTTC.